Described below is a single TCR beta chain sequence and its context. Its antigen is not known. CDR3 length: 15 amino acids. J gave up 6 bases and V 10 bases, and 17 bases lay outside the gene matches. The germline CDR1 and CDR2 sequences are MNHNS and SASEGT. This sample was included in a study of regulatory T cells in long-lasting Graves disease. Findings and limits, study-wide: Favoring TRBV28, TRBJ1-2 and TRBJ2-5 was a feature seen in persistent disease.

CDR3 regions were amplified by Arm-PCR using iRepertoire HTBI primers to build TCR beta libraries. MiXCR was run by TCRdb on the multiplex PCR reads, yielding one entry per CDR3 protein. In the table there are over 500,000 distinct CDR3 sequences, 15% to 20% of which are singletons. Time point of the sample: newly diagnosed GD, antithyroid drugs for less than 3 months. Extracted RNA from PBMCs served as the source of the TCR library. These records were also assigned to another study, of T cells in Graves' hyperthyroidism and ophthalmopathy. From that second work: The diagnoses drew upon clinical symptoms, serum thyroxine and TRAb, thyroid ultrasound and orbital computed tomography.

The sequence derives from a woman in her thirties with Graves disease. The specimen comprised peripheral blood mononuclear cells (PBMCs), sampled at new diagnosis, from a patient treated with antithyroid drugs. The rearrangement uses TRBV6-1 and TRBJ2-7; 8 nucleotides align to TRBD1. CDR3 in amino acids: CATIAGGAGGGEQYF. CDR3 bases: TGTGCCACGATAGCAGGGGGCGCGGGCGGTGGCGAGCAGTACTTC.